Described below is a single TCR beta chain sequence and its context. Which antigen it targets is not known. The junction departs from germline at one end; a sequencing error may be responsible. The method was 5' RACE. The sequencer was an Illumina HiSeq 2500. A second about 7 to 12 cycle PCR used a sample-barcoded 5' primer and a J-beta primer mix. A unique molecular identifier was introduced onto each TCR beta cDNA molecule by a template-switch 5' adaptor carrying 12 random nucleotides. Each sample yielded at least 2.5 million CDR3-containing paired-end reads. The Mint cDNA synthesis kit, primed by a TRBC-specific oligonucleotide, was used to synthesize first-strand cDNA from all RNA. After uracil-DNA glycosylase treatment, a first 18-cycle PCR used universal primers M1SS and BC2_uni_R on all cDNA. The original pipeline was this. Normalization of each sample was performed by random selection of 1 million high-quality reads, each carrying a distinct molecular identifier. Reads sharing molecular identifiers were discarded rather than binned into consensus sequences. MiTCR, set to a Q25 quality threshold and the strictest error-elimination algorithm, was used for CDR3 identification, clonotype clustering and error correction. A nonparametric unseen species model with Euler transformation was used to estimate a lower bound on total TCR beta diversity. The public reads were reprocessed in TCRdb via fastp at Q25 and MiXCR, keeping in-frame beta chains. Each CDR3 protein appears once, grouped with its most common genes and DNA. None of the V and J calls come from the authors' own analysis; TCRdb made them. The sample contains 380,000 or so distinct CDR3 sequences, about 52% of them found a single time. Of the sample, 50% to 65% is held by the ten largest clones.

The record originates from a study of blood T cells in healthy people across ages (dated by TCRdb to 2014 to 2015). Looking at the study overall: In model experiments, template switching captured roughly one uniquely barcoded TCR beta cDNA molecule for every two T cells. Using deep sequencing normalized with unique cDNA molecular identifiers, the study measured how TCR beta repertoire diversity changes with age. The donors were split into four age groups: young (average 16 years), middle-aged (about 40), aged (over 55) and long-lived (under 85). To avoid experimental bias, donors of different ages were distributed randomly across sequencing lanes. For two donors (one aged 18 to 30 and one aged 80 or older), the study analyzed two additional independent replicas of 1 million unique cDNA reads from the same blood draw. Study-wide findings and limitations: A strong correlation was found between observed TCR beta diversity and the percentage of naive T cells measured by flow cytometry. Because donor CMV infection status was unknown, age-related changes in expanded clonotypes were potentially confounded. Conclusive comparison of naive and antigen-experienced compartments was prevented by the profiling of bulk unsorted PBMCs. Compared with the aged group, the long-lived group had more naive CD4+ T cells, fewer expanded clones and increased TCR diversity, suggesting age selection. As age increased, observed TCR beta diversity per million T cells dropped in a roughly linear way, and a significant reduction was already evident by age around 41. Estimates of total diversity from one million sequenced T cells were regarded as lower bounds and underestimates.

The 39 donors, aged 6 to 90 years, were systemically healthy Caucasian individuals from Russia. Each donor gave approximately 9.3 milliliters of peripheral blood, collected into EDTA-treated Vacutainer tubes. PBMCs were isolated by Ficoll-Paque density-gradient centrifugation, with at least 6 million obtained per sample. Trizol reagent was used to extract total RNA from PBMCs, with at least 5 micrograms per sample. Naive CD45RAhigh/CD27high T cell percentages were measured by flow cytometry on a PBMC aliquot from every donor. In the germline V gene, CDR1 corresponds to SQVTM and CDR2 to ANQGSEA. From its cysteine to its phenylalanine, the CDR3 spans 13 amino acids. Only CDR3 DNA is held: 39 bases, read in frame from base 1.

Sequencing was performed on blood. This chain is built from TRBV29-1 and TRBJ2-3; TRBD2 agrees with 8 junctional bases. This TCR came from a man between 60 and 70 years old in good health. The CDR3 amino acid sequence is: CSGTAGDIYTQFF. The nucleotide sequence is TGCAGCGGAACAGCGGGAGATATATATACGCAGTTTTTT.